The clone carrying this TCR beta chain occurred many times. The data derive from a study of blood T cells in healthy people across ages. Sample-barcoded 5' priming and a J-beta primer mix drove a second PCR of 7 to 11 cycles. Each CDR3 protein is one row after TCRdb ran MiXCR on the 5' RACE reads. Among about 580,000 distinct CDR3 sequences listed, 45% to 55% were seen once. Material for sequencing was blood. This receptor was identified in a man older than 75 in good health.

The CDR3 loop reads CSVDKGETQYF. The CDR3 coding sequence is TGCAGCGTTGACAAGGGGGAGACCCAGTACTTC. This chain connects TRBV29-1 to TRBJ2-5; maybe TRBD1 (5 bases). The CDR3 loop spans 11 amino acids. CDR1 is SQVTM and CDR2 is ANQGSEA in the germline V gene. Trimming cost V 3 bases and J 5 bases, with 7 bases left between them.